This entry lists 4 T cell receptor beta chains sequenced from one sample in a study of T-cell reconstitution after alpha-beta-depleted transplantation in children. The TCRbeta library incorporated unique molecular identifiers. Each CDR3 protein gets one entry after TCRdb re-called the PCR reads with MiXCR. The sample contains fewer than 400,000 distinct CDR3 sequences, more than 20% of which appear only once. Sample: PBMCs, mostly from graft donor cells, taken 180 days after TCRalphabeta/CD19-depleted stem cell transplant. All receptors come from a male patient under 18 who had a stem cell transplant for acute lymphoblastic leukemia, so the T cells may come from the graft donor.

This clonotype appeared a few times. The chain has TRBV5-1 and TRBJ2-3; a weak D match, TRBD2 (6 bases). Germline V gene sequence: CDR1 SGHRS, CDR2 YFSETQ. The CDR3 loop spans 15 amino acids. V lost 0 bases, J lost 2 bases, and 10 bases lay in between. The CDR3 sequence is CASSLEGGDTDTQYF. In DNA, the CDR3 is TGCGCCAGCAGCTTGGAGGGCGGGGACACAGATACGCAGTATTTT.

This clonotype has at least ten counts. The chain carries TRBV5-5 and TRBJ1-5; no clear D gene. Germline CDR1 reads SGHKS; CDR2 reads YYEKEE (reference sequence). The CDR3 has 13 amino acids. V dropped 2 bases and J dropped 1 base, with 4 bases sitting between them. CDR3 region: CASSLASNQPQHF. CDR3 DNA sequence: TGTGCCAGCAGCTTAGCAAGCAATCAGCCCCAGCATTTT. Using reference TRBV5-5 and TRBJ1-5 for the parts outside the CDR3, the full variable domain is DAGVTQSPTHLIKTRGQQVTLRCSPISGHKSVSWYQQVLGQGPQFIFQYYEKEERGRGNFPDRFSARQFPNYSSELNVNALLLGDSALYLCASSLASNQPQHFGDGTRLSIL.

This clonotype was seen a handful of times. The genes are TRBV18 and TRBJ2-5; 7 nucleotides line up with TRBD2. The V gene's germline CDR1 is KGHSH and CDR2 LQKENI. CDR3 size: 16 residues. The ends lost 2 bases at V and 2 bases at J; junction bases unmatched: 8. The CDR3 region has the DNA TGTGCCAGCTCACCAAAGAGGGCTAGCGGACAAGAGACCCAGTACTTC. Translation: CASSPKRASGQETQYF.

The rearrangement joins TRBV20-1 to TRBJ1-1, with TRBD1 as a possible D gene (5 bases). Trimming cost V 1 base and J 5 bases, with 11 bases left between them. CDR1 is DFQATT and CDR2 is SNEGSKA in the germline V gene (reference sequence). The CDR3 totals 13 residues. DNA of the CDR3: TGCAGTGCTAGAGCCGGGGGAGGGACTGAAGCTTTCTTT. The encoded protein is CSARAGGGTEAFF.